Listed below are T cell receptor beta chains from one sample, sequenced in a study of blood T cells in healthy people across ages. TCRdb called the 5' RACE reads again in MiXCR, with one record for every CDR3 protein. The profile shows 800,000 to 1,300,000 distinct CDR3 sequences, under 30% of them singletons. These data also featured in a second study, about T cells of mothers and their children.

The sample taken for sequencing was blood. The receptors were sampled from a girl under 10 years old in good health. CDR3s include the opening cysteine and the closing phenylalanine or tryptophan. The order of the fields is D gene, J gene, CDR3 length, V gene, clone size, CDR3 protein, CDR3 DNA. D genes are given only for firm matches. The listing skips clone size in some rows; elsewhere it reads once, few, many or a size class.

D: TRBD2; J: TRBJ2-1; length: 20; V: TRBV28; size: .; CDR3: CASSLEAGGPEVSSYNEQFF; DNA: TGTGCCAGCAGTTTAGAGGCGGGAGGGCCGGAGGTAAGCTCCTACAATGAGCAGTTCTTC
D: .; J: TRBJ2-5; length: 15; V: TRBV3-1; size: few; CDR3: CASSQETREVETQYF; DNA: TGTGCCAGCAGCCAAGAGACTAGAGAGGTAGAGACCCAGTACTTC
D: .; J: TRBJ1-4; length: 15; V: TRBV14; size: .; CDR3: CASSQDYSSNEKLFF; DNA: TGTGCCAGCAGCCAAGATTACAGTTCGAATGAAAAACTGTTTTTT
D: .; J: TRBJ2-4; length: 14; V: TRBV29-1; size: .; CDR3: CSVESSGQQNIQYF; DNA: TGCAGCGTTGAATCGAGCGGACAGCAAAACATTCAGTACTTC
D: .; J: TRBJ1-2; length: 14; V: TRBV7-3; size: .; CDR3: CASSMGSGAPGYTF; DNA: TGTGCCAGCAGCATGGGATCGGGGGCTCCTGGCTACACCTTC
D: .; J: TRBJ1-4; length: 13; V: TRBV28; size: .; CDR3: CASSLRVAEKLFF; DNA: TGTGCCAGCAGTTTAAGAGTCGCTGAAAAACTGTTTTTT
D: .; J: TRBJ2-5; length: 14; V: TRBV27; size: .; CDR3: CASSSLGSEETQYF; DNA: TGTGCCAGCAGTTCCCTCGGCAGTGAAGAGACCCAGTACTTC
D: TRBD1; J: TRBJ2-7; length: 16; V: TRBV6-2/TRBV6-3; size: few; CDR3: CASRPVLGQGTNEQYF; DNA: TGTGCCAGCAGACCGGTCCTCGGACAGGGGACGAACGAGCAGTACTTC
D: .; J: TRBJ2-7; length: 11; V: TRBV20-1; size: few; CDR3: CSAYSDYEQYF; DNA: TGCAGTGCCTACAGCGACTACGAGCAGTACTTC
D: .; J: TRBJ1-1; length: 15; V: TRBV6-5; size: .; CDR3: CASSRDTFMNTEAFF; DNA: TGTGCCAGCAGTCGGGACACATTCATGAACACTGAAGCTTTCTTT
D: .; J: TRBJ1-2; length: 12; V: TRBV29-1; size: .; CDR3: CSVKDSYHGYTF; DNA: TGCAGCGTTAAGGACAGCTACCATGGCTACACCTTC
D: .; J: TRBJ2-3; length: 17; V: TRBV4-3; size: .; CDR3: CASSQDLRDISTDTQYF; DNA: TGCGCCAGCAGCCAAGATCTTCGGGACATTAGCACAGATACGCAGTATTTT
D: .; J: TRBJ2-7; length: 14; V: TRBV27; size: few; CDR3: CASPPRQTSYEQYF; DNA: TGTGCCAGCCCCCCGCGACAGACTTCCTACGAGCAGTACTTC
D: .; J: TRBJ2-5; length: 14; V: TRBV7-3; size: few; CDR3: CASSLSTDALEQLF; DNA: TGTGCCAGCAGCTTATCGACCGACGCGTTAGAGCAGCTCTTC
D: .; J: TRBJ1-1; length: 14; V: TRBV9; size: .; CDR3: CASSVRAWDTEAFF; DNA: TGTGCCAGCAGCGTAAGGGCGTGGGATACTGAAGCTTTCTTT
D: .; J: TRBJ2-3; length: 14; V: TRBV7-2; size: .; CDR3: CASSLSRLADTQYF; DNA: TGTGCCAGCAGCTTAAGTCGACTAGCAGATACGCAGTATTTT
D: .; J: TRBJ2-2; length: 17; V: TRBV12-5; size: .; CDR3: CASGWTPGPTNTGELFF; DNA: TGTGCTAGTGGTTGGACCCCAGGGCCTACGAACACCGGGGAGCTGTTTTTT
D: .; J: TRBJ2-1; length: 14; V: TRBV5-5; size: few; CDR3: CASSSAPRGGEQFF; DNA: TGTGCCAGCAGCTCGGCCCCCAGGGGGGGTGAGCAGTTCTTC
D: .; J: TRBJ2-1; length: 15; V: TRBV7-8; size: few; CDR3: CASSLIPASYNEQFF; DNA: TGTGCCAGCAGCTTAATTCCGGCCTCCTACAATGAGCAGTTCTTC
D: .; J: TRBJ1-1; length: 17; V: TRBV6-1; size: few; CDR3: CASSQAWGQATNTEAFF; DNA: TGTGCCAGCAGCCAAGCATGGGGGCAGGCGACGAACACTGAAGCTTTCTTT
D: .; J: TRBJ1-5; length: 15; V: TRBV4-3; size: .; CDR3: CASSQGGGSNQPQHF; DNA: TGCGCCAGCAGCCAAGGCGGGGGTAGCAATCAGCCCCAGCATTTT
D: .; J: TRBJ2-1; length: 11; V: TRBV6-5; size: few; CDR3: CASKGGGEQFF; DNA: TGTGCCAGCAAAGGAGGAGGGGAGCAGTTCTTC
D: .; J: TRBJ1-5; length: 18; V: TRBV21-1; size: .; CDR3: CASSLYFKGGVLNQPQHF; DNA: TGTGCCAGCAGCCTTTATTTCAAGGGGGGGGTCCTCAATCAGCCCCAGCATTTT
D: TRBD2; J: TRBJ2-1; length: 13; V: TRBV15; size: few; CDR3: CATTLLAGVGQFF; DNA: TGTGCCACCACGTTACTAGCGGGAGTGGGGCAGTTCTTC
D: TRBD1; J: TRBJ1-2; length: 16; V: TRBV6-1; size: .; CDR3: CASRAAGTGDNYGYTF; DNA: TGTGCCAGCAGGGCAGCGGGGACAGGGGATAACTATGGCTACACCTTC
D: .; J: TRBJ1-1; length: 12; V: TRBV29-1; size: few; CDR3: CSVEFENTEAFF; DNA: TGCAGCGTTGAGTTCGAGAACACTGAAGCTTTCTTT
D: TRBD2; J: TRBJ2-5; length: 16; V: TRBV5-5; size: few; CDR3: CASSLVMRGEGGTQYF; DNA: TGTGCCAGCAGCTTGGTGATGCGCGGGGAGGGCGGGACCCAGTACTTC
D: .; J: TRBJ2-4; length: 19; V: TRBV12-3/TRBV12-4; size: few; CDR3: CASSFAGFIAGPTGGIQYF; DNA: TGTGCCAGCAGTTTTGCGGGATTTATCGCAGGGCCCACAGGAGGGATTCAGTACTTC
D: TRBD1; J: TRBJ2-3; length: 14; V: TRBV29-1; size: .; CDR3: CSVGGQGVADTQYF; DNA: TGCAGCGTCGGAGGACAGGGAGTTGCAGATACGCAGTATTTT
D: .; J: TRBJ2-1; length: 13; V: TRBV11-2; size: .; CDR3: CASTGPANNEQFF; DNA: TGTGCCAGCACCGGACCTGCGAACAATGAGCAGTTCTTC